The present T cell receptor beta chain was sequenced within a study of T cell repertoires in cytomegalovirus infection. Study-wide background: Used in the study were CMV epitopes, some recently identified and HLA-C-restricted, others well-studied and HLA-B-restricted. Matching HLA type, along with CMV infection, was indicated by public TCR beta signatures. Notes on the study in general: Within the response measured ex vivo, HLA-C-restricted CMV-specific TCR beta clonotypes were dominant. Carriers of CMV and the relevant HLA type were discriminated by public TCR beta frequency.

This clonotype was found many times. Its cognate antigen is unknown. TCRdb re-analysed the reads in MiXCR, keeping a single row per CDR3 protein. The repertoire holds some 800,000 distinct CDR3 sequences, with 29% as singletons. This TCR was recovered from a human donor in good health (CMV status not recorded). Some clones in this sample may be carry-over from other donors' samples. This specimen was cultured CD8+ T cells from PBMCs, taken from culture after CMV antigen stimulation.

CDR3 DNA sequence: TGTGCCAGCAGCGCAGGACTTTTCTCCTACAATGAGCAGTTCTTC. Amino acid sequence: CASSAGLFSYNEQFF. The chain recombines TRBV7-9 with TRBJ2-1; the D gene is possibly TRBD2 (5 bases). CDR3 length: 15 residues. CDR1 is SEHNR and CDR2 is FQNEAQ in the germline V gene (reference sequence). Trimming removed 5 bases at V and 0 bases at J, with 11 bases between.